This note documents a single TCR beta chain sequence. Its antigen is unknown. Amplification of TCR beta CDR3 regions was performed using RNA transcripts as template. An initial round of RT-PCR targeting the TCR CDR3 relied on the HTBI primer set. TCRdb re-called the multiplex PCR reads with MiXCR, one entry per CDR3 protein. The table includes about 360,000 distinct CDR3 sequences, 15% to 19% detected once. These data belong to a study of T cells in Graves' hyperthyroidism and ophthalmopathy. The authors obtained PBMCs from roughly 10 ml of fresh peripheral blood. Points from the study as a whole: Peripheral blood also featured most of the thyroid clonotypes expanded above 0.001. Stable hyperthyroidism and ophthalmopathy were separated using 13 V-J signatures. With a median lead of roughly 6.8 months before onset, the model predicted ophthalmopathy.

The CDR3 loop spans 15 amino acids. Germline V gives CDR1 DFQATT, CDR2 SNEGSKA (reference sequence). Trimming pared 3 bases from V and 2 bases from J, leaving 17 bases between. This receptor was taken from a young woman with Graves' hyperthyroidism that later progressed to Graves' ophthalmopathy. The chain joins TRBV20-1 to TRBJ2-7, with D possibly TRBD2 on 6 matching bases. The sequencing input was blood. CDR3 residues: CSARGLRDLPYEQYF. CDR3 DNA sequence: TGCAGTGCTAGGGGGCTCCGGGACTTACCCTACGAGCAGTACTTC.